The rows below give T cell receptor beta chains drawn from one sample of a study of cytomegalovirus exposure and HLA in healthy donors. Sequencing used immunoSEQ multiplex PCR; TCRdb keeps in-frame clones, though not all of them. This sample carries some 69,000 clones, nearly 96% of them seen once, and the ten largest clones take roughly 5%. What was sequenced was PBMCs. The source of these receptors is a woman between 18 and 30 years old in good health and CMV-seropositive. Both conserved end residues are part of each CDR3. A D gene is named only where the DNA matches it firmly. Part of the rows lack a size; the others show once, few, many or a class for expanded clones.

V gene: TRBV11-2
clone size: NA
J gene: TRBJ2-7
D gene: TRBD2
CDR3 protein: CASSSGLATKYEQYF
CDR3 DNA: TGTGCCAGCAGCTCCGGACTAGCAACAAAATACGAGCAGTACTTC

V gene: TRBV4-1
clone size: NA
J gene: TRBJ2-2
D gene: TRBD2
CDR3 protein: CASSHLAGLGTGELFF
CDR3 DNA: TGCGCCAGCAGCCACCTAGCGGGATTGGGCACCGGGGAGCTGTTTTTT

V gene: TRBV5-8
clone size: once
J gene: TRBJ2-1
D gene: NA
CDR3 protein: CASSSPTRGLNEQFF
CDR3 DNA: TGTGCCAGCAGTTCACCAACCAGAGGTCTTAATGAGCAGTTCTTC

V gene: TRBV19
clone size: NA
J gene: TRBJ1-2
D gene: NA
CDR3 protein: CATSGEGRGGYTF
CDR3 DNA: TGTGCCACCTCCGGCGAGGGGAGGGGTGGCTACACCTTC

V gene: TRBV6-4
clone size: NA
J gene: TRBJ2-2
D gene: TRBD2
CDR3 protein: CASSDSPAGGVGELFF
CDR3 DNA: TGTGCCAGCAGTGACTCGCCCGCGGGAGGGGTCGGGGAGCTGTTTTTT

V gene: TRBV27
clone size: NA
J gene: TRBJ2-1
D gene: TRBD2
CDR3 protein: CASSLGLAGHKQFF
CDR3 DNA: TGTGCCAGCAGTTTGGGACTAGCGGGACATAAACAGTTCTTC

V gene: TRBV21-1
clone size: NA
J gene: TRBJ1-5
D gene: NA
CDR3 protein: CASSKEPYIGGRQPQHF
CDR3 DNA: TGTGCCAGCAGCAAAGAACCATACATCGGGGGGCGTCAGCCCCAGCATTTT

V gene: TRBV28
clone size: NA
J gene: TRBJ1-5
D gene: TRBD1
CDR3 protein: CASSGPTGMEPQHF
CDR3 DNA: TGTGCCAGCAGCGGTCCGACAGGGATGGAGCCCCAGCATTTT

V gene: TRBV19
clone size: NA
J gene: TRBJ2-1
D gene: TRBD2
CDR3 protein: CASSIIGAGGPGSYNEQFF
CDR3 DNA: TGTGCCAGTAGTATAATTGGAGCGGGAGGGCCGGGCTCCTACAATGAGCAGTTCTTC

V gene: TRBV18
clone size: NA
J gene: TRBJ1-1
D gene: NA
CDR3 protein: CASSPGTKNTEAFF
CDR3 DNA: TGTGCCAGCTCACCGGGGACAAAAAACACTGAAGCTTTCTTT

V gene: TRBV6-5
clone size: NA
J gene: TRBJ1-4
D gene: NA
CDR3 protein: CASSGIISEKLFF
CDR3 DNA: TGTGCCAGCAGTGGCATAATCAGTGAAAAACTGTTTTTT

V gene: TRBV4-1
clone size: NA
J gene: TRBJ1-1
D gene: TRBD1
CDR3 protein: CASSQVSGGRGTEAFF
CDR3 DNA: TGCGCCAGCAGCCAAGTCTCAGGGGGAAGGGGCACTGAAGCTTTCTTT

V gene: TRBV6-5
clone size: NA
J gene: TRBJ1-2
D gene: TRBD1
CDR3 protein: CASSYSGQGSGYTF
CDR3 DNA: TGTGCCAGCAGTTACTCGGGACAGGGGAGCGGCTACACCTTC

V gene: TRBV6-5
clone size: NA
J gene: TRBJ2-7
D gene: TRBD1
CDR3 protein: CASSTNPGGSEQYF
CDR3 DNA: TGTGCCAGCAGTACAAATCCAGGGGGCAGCGAGCAGTACTTC

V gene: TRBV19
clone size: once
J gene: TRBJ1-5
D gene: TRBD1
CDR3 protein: CASSINWGQGDQPQHF
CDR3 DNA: TGTGCCAGTAGTATAAATTGGGGACAGGGGGACCAGCCCCAGCATTTT

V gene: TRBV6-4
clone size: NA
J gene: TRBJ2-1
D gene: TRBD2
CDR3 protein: CASSVKASGSNEQFF
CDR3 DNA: TGTGCCAGCAGTGTGAAGGCTAGCGGGTCCAATGAGCAGTTCTTC

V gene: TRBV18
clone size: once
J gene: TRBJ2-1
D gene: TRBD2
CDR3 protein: CASSPEQTSGRKREQFF
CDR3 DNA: TGTGCCAGCTCACCGGAACAGACTAGCGGGAGGAAACGTGAGCAGTTCTTC

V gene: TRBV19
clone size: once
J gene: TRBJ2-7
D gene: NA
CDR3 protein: CASRRAGQPSYEQYF
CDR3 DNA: TGTGCCAGTAGAAGGGCTGGACAGCCCTCCTACGAGCAGTACTTC

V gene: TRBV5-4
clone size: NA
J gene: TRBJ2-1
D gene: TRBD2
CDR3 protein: CASSFPGLAAKSSYNEQFF
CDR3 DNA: TGTGCCAGCAGCTTCCCGGGACTAGCGGCCAAGAGCTCCTACAATGAGCAGTTCTTC

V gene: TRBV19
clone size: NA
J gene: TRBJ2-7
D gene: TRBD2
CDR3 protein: CASSPKAGGTYEQYF
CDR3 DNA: TGTGCCAGTAGTCCCAAAGCGGGAGGAACCTACGAGCAGTACTTC

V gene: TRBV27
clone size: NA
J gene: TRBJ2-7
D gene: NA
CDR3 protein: CASSSPGVPYEQYF
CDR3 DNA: TGTGCCAGCAGTAGTCCAGGGGTCCCCTACGAGCAGTACTTC

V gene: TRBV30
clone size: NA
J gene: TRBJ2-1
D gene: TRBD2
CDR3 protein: CAWRPGGLGGDEQFF
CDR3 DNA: TGTGCCTGGCGCCCGGGGGGACTAGGGGGGGATGAGCAGTTCTTC

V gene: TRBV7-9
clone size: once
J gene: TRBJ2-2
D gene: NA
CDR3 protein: CASSLSYPGELFF
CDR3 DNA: TGTGCCAGCAGCTTAAGCTACCCCGGGGAGCTGTTTTTT

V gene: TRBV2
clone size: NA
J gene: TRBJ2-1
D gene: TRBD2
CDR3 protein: CASRDPPTSGKRNEQFF
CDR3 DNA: TGTGCCAGCAGAGACCCCCCGACTAGCGGGAAGCGCAATGAGCAGTTCTTC

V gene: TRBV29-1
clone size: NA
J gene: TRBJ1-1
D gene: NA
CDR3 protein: CSVDEGRTEAFF
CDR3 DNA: TGCAGCGTTGACGAGGGTCGGACTGAAGCTTTCTTT

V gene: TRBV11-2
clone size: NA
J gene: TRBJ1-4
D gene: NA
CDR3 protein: CASSEQIVANEKLFF
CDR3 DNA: TGTGCCAGCAGCGAACAGATCGTTGCTAATGAAAAACTGTTTTTT

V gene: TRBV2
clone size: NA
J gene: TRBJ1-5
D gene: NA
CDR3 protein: CASSRDGSSNQPQHF
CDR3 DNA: TGTGCCAGCAGTAGGGACGGGAGTAGCAATCAGCCCCAGCATTTT

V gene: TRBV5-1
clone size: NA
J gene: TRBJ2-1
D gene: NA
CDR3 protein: CASSFSKRIYNEQFF
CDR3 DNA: TGCGCCAGCAGCTTCAGCAAGAGGATATACAATGAGCAGTTCTTC

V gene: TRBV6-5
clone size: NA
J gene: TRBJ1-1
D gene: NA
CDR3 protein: CASIQGTEAFF
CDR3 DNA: TGTGCCAGCATCCAGGGCACTGAAGCTTTCTTT

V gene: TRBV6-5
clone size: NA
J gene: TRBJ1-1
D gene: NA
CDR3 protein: CASSRGGGVDTEAFF
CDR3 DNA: TGTGCCAGCAGTAGGGGTGGAGGGGTTGACACTGAAGCTTTCTTT

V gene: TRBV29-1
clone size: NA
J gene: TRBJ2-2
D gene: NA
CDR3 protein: CSAMEVANTGELFF
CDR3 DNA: TGCAGCGCTATGGAGGTAGCGAACACCGGGGAGCTGTTTTTT